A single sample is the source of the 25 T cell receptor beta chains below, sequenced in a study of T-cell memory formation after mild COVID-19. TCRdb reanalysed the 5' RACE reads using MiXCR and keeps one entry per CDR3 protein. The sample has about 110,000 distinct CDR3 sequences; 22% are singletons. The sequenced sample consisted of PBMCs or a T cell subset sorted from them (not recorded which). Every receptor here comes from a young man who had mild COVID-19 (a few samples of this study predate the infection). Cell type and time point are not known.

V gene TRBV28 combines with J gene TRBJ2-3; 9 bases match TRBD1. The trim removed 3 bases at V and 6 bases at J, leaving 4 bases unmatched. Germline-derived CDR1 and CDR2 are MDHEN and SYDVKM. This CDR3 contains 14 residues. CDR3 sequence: CASSLYDRGDTQYF. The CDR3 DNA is TGTGCCAGCAGTTTGTATGACAGGGGGGATACGCAGTATTTT.

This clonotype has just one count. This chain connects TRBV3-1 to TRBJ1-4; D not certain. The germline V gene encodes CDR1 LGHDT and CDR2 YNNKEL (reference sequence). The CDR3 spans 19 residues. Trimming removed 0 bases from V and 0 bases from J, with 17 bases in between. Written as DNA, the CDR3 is TGTGCCAGCAGCCAAGATGGGGAAATTGACGGTGCAACTAATGAAAAACTGTTTTTT. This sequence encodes CASSQDGEIDGATNEKLFF.

CDR3 protein: CASSPGTSEAFF. The CDR3 coding sequence is TGTGCCAGCAGCCCTGGGACTTCTGAAGCTTTCTTT. The rearrangement links TRBV9 to TRBJ1-1; D is perhaps TRBD1 (5 bases). Germline assignment: CDR1 SGDLS and CDR2 YYNGEE. The CDR3 extends over 12 amino acids. Trimming cost V 4 bases and J 6 bases, with 10 bases left between them.

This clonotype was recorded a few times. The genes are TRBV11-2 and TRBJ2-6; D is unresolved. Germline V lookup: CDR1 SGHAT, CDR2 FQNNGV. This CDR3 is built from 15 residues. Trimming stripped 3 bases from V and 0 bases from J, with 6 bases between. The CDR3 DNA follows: TGTGCCAGCAGCTTTACCTTCTCTGGGGCCAACGTCCTGACTTTC. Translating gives CASSFTFSGANVLTF. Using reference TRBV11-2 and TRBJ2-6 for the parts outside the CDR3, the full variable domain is EAGVAQSPRYKIIEKRQSVAFWCNPISGHATLYWYQQILGQGPKLLIQFQNNGVVDDSQLPKDRFSAERLKGVDSTLKIQPAKLEDSAVYLCASSFTFSGANVLTFGAGSRLTVL.

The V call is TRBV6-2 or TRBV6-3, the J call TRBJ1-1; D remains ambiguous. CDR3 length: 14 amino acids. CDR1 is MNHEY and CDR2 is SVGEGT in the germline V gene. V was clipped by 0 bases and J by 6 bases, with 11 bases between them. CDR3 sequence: CASSYSWGTSEAFF. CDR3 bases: TGTGCCAGCAGTTACTCGTGGGGAACATCTGAAGCTTTCTTT.

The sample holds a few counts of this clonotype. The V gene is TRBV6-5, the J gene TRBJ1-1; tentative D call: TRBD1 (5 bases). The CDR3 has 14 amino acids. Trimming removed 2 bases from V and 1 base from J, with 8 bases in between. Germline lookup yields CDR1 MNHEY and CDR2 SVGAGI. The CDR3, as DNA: TGTGCCAGCAGTTACGGGACCGCGAACACTGAAGCTTTCTTT. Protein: CASSYGTANTEAFF.

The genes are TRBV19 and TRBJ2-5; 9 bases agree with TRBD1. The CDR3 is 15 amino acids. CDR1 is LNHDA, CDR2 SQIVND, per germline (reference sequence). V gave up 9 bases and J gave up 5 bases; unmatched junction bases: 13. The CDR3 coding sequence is TGTGCCAGCAGGGACAGGGAACGTTCGTGGGAGACCCAGTACTTC. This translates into CASRDRERSWETQYF.

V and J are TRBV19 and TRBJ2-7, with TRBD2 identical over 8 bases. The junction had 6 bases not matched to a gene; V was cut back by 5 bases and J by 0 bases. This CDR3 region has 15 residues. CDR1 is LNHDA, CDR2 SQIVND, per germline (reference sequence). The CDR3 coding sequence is TGTGCCAGTAGTGTACTAGCGGCGTTCTCCTACGAGCAGTACTTC. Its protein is CASSVLAAFSYEQYF.

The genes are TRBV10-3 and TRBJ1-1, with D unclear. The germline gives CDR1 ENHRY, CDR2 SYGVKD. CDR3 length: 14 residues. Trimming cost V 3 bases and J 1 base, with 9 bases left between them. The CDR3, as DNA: TGTGCCATCAGTGATGGGGAAACGAACACTGAAGCTTTCTTT. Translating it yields CAISDGETNTEAFF.

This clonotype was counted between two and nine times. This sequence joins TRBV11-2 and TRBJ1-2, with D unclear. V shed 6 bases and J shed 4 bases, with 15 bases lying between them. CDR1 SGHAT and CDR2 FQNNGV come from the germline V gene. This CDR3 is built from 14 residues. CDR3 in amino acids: CASSLLTPSYGYTF. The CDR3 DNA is TGTGCCAGCAGTCTGTTGACACCCAGCTATGGCTACACCTTC. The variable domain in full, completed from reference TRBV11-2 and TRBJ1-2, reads EAGVAQSPRYKIIEKRQSVAFWCNPISGHATLYWYQQILGQGPKLLIQFQNNGVVDDSQLPKDRFSAERLKGVDSTLKIQPAKLEDSAVYLCASSLLTPSYGYTFGSGTRLTVV.

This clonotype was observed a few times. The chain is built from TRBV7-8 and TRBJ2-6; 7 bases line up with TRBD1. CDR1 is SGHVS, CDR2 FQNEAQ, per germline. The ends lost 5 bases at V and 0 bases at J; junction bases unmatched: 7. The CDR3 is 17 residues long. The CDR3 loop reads CASSRRDSSSGANVLTF. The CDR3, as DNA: TGTGCCAGCAGCCGCCGGGACAGCAGCTCTGGGGCCAACGTCCTGACTTTC.

CDR3 residues: CSANRDYRLNEQFF. The CDR3 DNA sequence: TGCAGTGCTAACCGGGACTACAGACTCAATGAGCAGTTCTTC. V gene TRBV20-1 combines with J gene TRBJ2-1; 7 bases are shared with TRBD2. The CDR3 loop spans 14 amino acids. With 4 bases clipped from V and 6 bases from J, the junction kept 9 bases outside the gene matches. The V gene's germline CDR1 is DFQATT and CDR2 SNEGSKA (reference sequence).

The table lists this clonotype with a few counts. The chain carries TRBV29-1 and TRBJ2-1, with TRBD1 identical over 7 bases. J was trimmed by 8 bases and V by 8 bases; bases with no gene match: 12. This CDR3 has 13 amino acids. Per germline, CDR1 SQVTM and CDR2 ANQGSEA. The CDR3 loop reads CSTTGDANDEQFF. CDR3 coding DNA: TGCAGCACAACAGGGGATGCGAATGATGAGCAGTTCTTC.

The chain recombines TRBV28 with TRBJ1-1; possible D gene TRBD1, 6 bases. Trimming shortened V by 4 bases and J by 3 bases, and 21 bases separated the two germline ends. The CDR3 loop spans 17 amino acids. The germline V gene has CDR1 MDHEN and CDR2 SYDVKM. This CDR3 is CASSWPLGRGFDTEAFF. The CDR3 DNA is TGTGCCAGCAGTTGGCCGTTGGGCAGGGGCTTTGACACTGAAGCTTTCTTT.

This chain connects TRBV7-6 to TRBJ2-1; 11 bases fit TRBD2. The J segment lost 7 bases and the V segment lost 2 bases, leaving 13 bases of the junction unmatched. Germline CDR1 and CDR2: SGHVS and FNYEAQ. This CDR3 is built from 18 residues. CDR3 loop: CASSLWDSGGAMWNEQFF. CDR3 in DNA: TGTGCCAGCAGCTTATGGGATAGCGGGGGGGCCATGTGGAATGAGCAGTTCTTC.

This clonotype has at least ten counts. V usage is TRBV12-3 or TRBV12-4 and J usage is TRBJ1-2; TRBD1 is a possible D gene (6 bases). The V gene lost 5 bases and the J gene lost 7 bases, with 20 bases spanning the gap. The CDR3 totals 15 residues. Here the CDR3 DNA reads TGTGCCAGCAGTCTTTCTGTAGGGGGGATTTCTGGCTACACCTTC. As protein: CASSLSVGGISGYTF.

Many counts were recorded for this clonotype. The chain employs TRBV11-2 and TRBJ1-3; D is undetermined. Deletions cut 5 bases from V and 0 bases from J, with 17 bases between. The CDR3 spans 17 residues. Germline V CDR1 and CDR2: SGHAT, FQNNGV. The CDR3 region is CASSQTDAASSGNTIYF. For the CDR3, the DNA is TGTGCCAGCAGCCAAACGGACGCCGCGAGCTCTGGAAACACCATATATTTT.

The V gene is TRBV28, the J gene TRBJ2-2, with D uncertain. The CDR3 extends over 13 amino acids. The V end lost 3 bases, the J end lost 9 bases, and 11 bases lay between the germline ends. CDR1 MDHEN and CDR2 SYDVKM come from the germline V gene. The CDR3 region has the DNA TGTGCCAGCAGTTTGACCATATCGCGGGAGCTGTTTTTT. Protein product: CASSLTISRELFF.

CDR3 sequence: CASSLADRFYGYTF. CDR3 in DNA: TGCGCCAGCAGCTTGGCAGACAGATTCTATGGCTACACCTTC. The chain recombines TRBV5-1 with TRBJ1-2, with a tentative D call TRBD1 (5 bases). CDR1 SGHRS and CDR2 YFSETQ come from the germline V gene. V was trimmed by 0 bases and J by 4 bases, leaving 10 bases between them. This CDR3 contains 14 residues.

The CDR3 loop reads CASSGFRVGTGELFF. The CDR3 DNA is TGTGCCAGCAGTGGGTTTCGAGTTGGCACCGGGGAGCTGTTTTTT. This chain uses TRBV25-1 with TRBJ2-2; D gene unclear. The V and J ends lost 4 bases and 4 bases respectively, with 13 bases between them. The V gene's germline CDR1 is MGHDK and CDR2 SYGVNS. CDR3 length equals 15 residues.

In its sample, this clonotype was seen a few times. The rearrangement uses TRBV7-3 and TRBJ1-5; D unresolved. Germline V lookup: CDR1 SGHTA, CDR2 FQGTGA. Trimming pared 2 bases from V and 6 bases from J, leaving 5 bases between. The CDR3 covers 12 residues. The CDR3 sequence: CASSLVSQPQHF. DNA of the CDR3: TGTGCCAGCAGCTTAGTCTCTCAGCCCCAGCATTTT.

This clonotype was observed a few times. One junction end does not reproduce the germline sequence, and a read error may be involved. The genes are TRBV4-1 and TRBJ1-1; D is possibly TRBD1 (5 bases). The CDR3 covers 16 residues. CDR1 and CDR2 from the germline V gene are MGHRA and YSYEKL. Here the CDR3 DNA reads TGCGCCAGCAGCCAGAACAGGCTGGTAGGGTACACTGAAGTTTTCTTT. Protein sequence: CASSQNRLVGYTEVFF.

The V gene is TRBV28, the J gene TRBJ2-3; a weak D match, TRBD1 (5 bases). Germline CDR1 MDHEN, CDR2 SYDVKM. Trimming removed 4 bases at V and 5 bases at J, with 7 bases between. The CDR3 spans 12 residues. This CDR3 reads CASSSQGDTQYF. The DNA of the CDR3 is TGTGCCAGCAGTTCCCAGGGAGATACGCAGTATTTT.

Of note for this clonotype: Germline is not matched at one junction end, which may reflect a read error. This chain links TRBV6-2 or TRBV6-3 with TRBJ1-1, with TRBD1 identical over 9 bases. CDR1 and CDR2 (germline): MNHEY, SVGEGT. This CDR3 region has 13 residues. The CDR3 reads CASRGTGNSEAFF. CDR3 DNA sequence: TGTGCCAGCAGAGGGACAGGGAACTCTGAAGCTTTCTTT.

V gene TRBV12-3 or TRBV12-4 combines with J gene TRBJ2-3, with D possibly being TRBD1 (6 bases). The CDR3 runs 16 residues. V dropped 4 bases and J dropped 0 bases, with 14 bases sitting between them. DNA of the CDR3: TGTGCCAGCAGTTCTTCCACAGGGCGAAGCACAGATACGCAGTATTTT. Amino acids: CASSSSTGRSTDTQYF.